Below are 5 T cell receptor beta chains sequenced from a single sample in a study of OX40 agonist ivuxolimab in advanced cancers. Data came from immunoSEQ multiplex PCR; TCRdb stores just in-frame clones and leaves some out. Of 25,000 to 30,000 clones in the sample, 75% to 90% were seen once. Sequenced material: CD4+ or CD8+ T cells sorted from blood, taken in a trial of the OX40 agonist ivuxolimab. All receptors derive from an adult with an advanced solid tumor such as melanoma, head and neck, liver or kidney cancer.

V usage is TRBV13 and J usage is TRBJ2-7, with a weak D call TRBD1 (6 bases). With 1 base removed from V and 2 bases from J, the gap between germline ends came to 12 bases. This CDR3 spans 15 amino acids. The germline CDR1 and CDR2 sequences are PRHDT and FYEKMQ (reference sequence). The DNA of the CDR3 is TGTGCCAGCAGCTTAGCTGGGGGCCACGCCTACGAGCAGTACTTC. It yields the protein CASSLAGGHAYEQYF.

The chain recombines TRBV19 with TRBJ1-1; the D gene is possibly TRBD1 (5 bases). Germline CDR1 LNHDA, CDR2 SQIVND (reference sequence). The CDR3 has 19 amino acids. V was shortened by 3 bases and J by 1 base, with 24 bases between the two germline ends. CDR3 in amino acids: CASSIRLSAGLTENTEAFF. The CDR3 DNA follows: TGTGCCAGTAGTATTAGGCTCTCGGCAGGGTTGACGGAGAACACTGAAGCTTTCTTT.

J is TRBJ1-4 and V is TRBV29-1; D gene uncertain. The CDR3 spans 11 residues. Germline CDR1 is SQVTM and CDR2 is ANQGSEA. V lost 5 bases to trimming and J lost 8 bases, with 9 bases between them. The CDR3 reads CSVTFREKLFF. The CDR3, as DNA: TGCAGCGTTACCTTTAGGGAAAAACTGTTTTTT.

V and J are TRBV9 and TRBJ2-3, with no clear D. There are 13 residues in the CDR3. Per the germline V gene, CDR1 is SGDLS and CDR2 is YYNGEE. The V gene lost 4 bases and the J gene lost 3 bases, with 9 bases spanning the gap. CDR3 sequence reads: CASSSGGTDTQYF. The CDR3 bases are TGTGCCAGCAGCTCAGGTGGAACAGATACGCAGTATTTT. Drawing the rest from reference TRBV9 and TRBJ2-3, the complete variable domain is DSGVTQTPKHLITATGQRVTLRCSPRSGDLSVYWYQQSLDQGLQFLIQYYNGEERAKGNILERFSAQQFPDLHSELNLSSLELGDSALYFCASSSGGTDTQYFGPGTRLTVL.

V gene TRBV11-2 combines with J gene TRBJ2-7; possible D gene TRBD1, 6 bases. Germline loops: CDR1 SGHAT, CDR2 FQNNGV. CDR3 length: 15 amino acids. V was cut by 1 base and J by 5 bases, with 15 bases left in between. CDR3 nucleotides: TGTGCCAGCAGCTTAGTCGGACAGAGGGGACACGAGCAGTACTTC. This codes for CASSLVGQRGHEQYF.